The text below deals with one T cell receptor beta chain. Antigen specificity is unknown. The entry originates in a study of CXCR3-negative and CXCR3-positive naive CD8 T cells. UMI-labeled 5' RACE TRB cDNA libraries were prepared from the cells. TCRdb reprocessed the 5' RACE reads and stores each CDR3 protein as one record, lacking DNA. In all, the sample yields under 85,000 distinct CDR3 sequences. This CDR3 is 15 amino acids long. CDR1 and CDR2 (germline): SGHAT, FQNNGV. General observations from the study: Whereas memory cells differed, naive CXCR3-negative and CXCR3-positive cells shared similar TRBV-TRBJ usage. Naive subsets had comparable surface CD5; TCR strength was inferred from TRB CDR3 properties.

This TCR came from a human donor in good health. Some clones in this sample may be carry-over from other donors' samples. The V call is TRBV11-2, the J call TRBJ2-3; TCRdb returns TRBD2, unconfirmable since there is no DNA. Sample: naive CXCR3- CD8+ T cells from blood. The subset: CD45RO-CCR7+CD27+CD95- naive CD8+ T cells lacking CXCR3 (TNR3-). The CDR3 is CASSLEVVPTDTQYF.